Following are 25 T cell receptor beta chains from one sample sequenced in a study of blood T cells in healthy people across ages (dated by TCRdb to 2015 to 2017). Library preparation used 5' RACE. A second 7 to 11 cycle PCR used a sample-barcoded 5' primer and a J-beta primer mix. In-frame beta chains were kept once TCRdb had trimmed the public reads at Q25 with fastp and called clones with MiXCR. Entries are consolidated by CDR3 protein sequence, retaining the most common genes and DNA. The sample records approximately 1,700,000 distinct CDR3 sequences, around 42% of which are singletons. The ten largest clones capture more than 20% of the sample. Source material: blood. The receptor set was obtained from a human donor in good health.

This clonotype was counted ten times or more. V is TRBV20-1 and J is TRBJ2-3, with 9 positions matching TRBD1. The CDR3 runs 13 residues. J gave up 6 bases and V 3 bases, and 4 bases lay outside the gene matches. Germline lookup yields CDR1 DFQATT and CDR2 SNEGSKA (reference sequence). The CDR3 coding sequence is TGCAGTGCTAGCGGGACAGGGATCGATACGCAGTATTTT. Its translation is CSASGTGIDTQYF.

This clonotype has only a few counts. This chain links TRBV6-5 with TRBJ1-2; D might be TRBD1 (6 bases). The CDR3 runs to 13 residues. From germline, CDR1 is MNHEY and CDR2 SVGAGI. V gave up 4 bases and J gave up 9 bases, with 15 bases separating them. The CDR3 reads CASSSGHGSSYTF. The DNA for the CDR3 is TGTGCCAGCAGTTCGGGACACGGAAGTAGCTACACCTTC.

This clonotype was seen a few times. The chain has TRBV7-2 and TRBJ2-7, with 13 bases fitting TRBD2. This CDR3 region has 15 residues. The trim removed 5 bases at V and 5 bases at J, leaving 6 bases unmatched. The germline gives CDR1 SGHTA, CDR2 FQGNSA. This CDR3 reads CASSSGLAGANEQYF. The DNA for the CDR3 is TGTGCCAGCAGCAGCGGACTAGCGGGGGCTAACGAGCAGTACTTC.

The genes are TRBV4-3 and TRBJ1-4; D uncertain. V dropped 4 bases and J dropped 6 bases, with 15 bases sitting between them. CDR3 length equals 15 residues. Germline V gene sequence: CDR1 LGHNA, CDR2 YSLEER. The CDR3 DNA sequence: TGCGCCAGCAGCCGCCTCACGGGTTGGGATGAAAAACTGTTTTTT. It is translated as CASSRLTGWDEKLFF.

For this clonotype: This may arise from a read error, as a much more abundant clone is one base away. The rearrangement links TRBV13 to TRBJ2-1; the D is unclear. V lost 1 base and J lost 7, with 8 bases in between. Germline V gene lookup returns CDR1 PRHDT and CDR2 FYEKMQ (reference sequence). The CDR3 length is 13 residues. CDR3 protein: CASSLEPKNEQFF. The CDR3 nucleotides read TGTGCCAGCAGCTTAGAGCCGAAGAATGAGCAGTTCTTC.

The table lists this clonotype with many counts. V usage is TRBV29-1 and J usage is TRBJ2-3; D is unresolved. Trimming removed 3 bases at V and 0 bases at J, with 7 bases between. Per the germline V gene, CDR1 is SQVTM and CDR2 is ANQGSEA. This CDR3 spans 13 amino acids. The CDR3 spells CSVEPQSTDTQYF. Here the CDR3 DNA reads TGCAGCGTTGAGCCCCAAAGCACAGATACGCAGTATTTT.

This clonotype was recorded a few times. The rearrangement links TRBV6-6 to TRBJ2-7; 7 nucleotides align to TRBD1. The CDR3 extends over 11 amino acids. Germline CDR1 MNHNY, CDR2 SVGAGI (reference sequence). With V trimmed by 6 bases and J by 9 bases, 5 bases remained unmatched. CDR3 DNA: TGTGCCAGCAGCCGGGACAGCAGGCAGTACTTC. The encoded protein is CASSRDSRQYF.

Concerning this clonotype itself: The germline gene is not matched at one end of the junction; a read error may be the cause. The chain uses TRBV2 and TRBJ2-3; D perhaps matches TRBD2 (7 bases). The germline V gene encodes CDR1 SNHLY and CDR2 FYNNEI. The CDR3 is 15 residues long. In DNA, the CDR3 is TGTGCCGGCAGTGTGGGGGGGGCTGGCACAGATACGCAGTATTTT. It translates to CAGSVGGAGTDTQYF.

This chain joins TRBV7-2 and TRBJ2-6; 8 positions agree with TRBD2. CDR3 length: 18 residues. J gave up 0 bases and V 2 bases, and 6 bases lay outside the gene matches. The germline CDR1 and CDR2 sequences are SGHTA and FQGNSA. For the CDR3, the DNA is TGTGCCAGCAGCTTACCGAGCGGGGGCCCCTCTGGGGCCAACGTCCTGACTTTC. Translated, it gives CASSLPSGGPSGANVLTF.

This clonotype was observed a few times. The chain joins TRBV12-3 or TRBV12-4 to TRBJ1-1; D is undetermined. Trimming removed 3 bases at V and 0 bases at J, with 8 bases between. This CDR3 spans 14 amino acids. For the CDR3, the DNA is TGTGCCAGCAGTTTGGCAGCAATGAACACTGAAGCTTTCTTT. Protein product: CASSLAAMNTEAFF.

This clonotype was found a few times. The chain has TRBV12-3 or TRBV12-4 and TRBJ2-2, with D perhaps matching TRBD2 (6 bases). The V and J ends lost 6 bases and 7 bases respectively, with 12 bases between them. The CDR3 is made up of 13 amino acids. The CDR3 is CASRGTPYGELFF. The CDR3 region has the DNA TGTGCCAGCAGGGGGACTCCATACGGGGAGCTGTTTTTT.

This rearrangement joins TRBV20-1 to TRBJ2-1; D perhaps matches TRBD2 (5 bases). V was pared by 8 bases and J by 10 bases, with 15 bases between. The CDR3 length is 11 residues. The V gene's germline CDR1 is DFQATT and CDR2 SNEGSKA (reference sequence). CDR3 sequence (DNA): TGCAGTACTATAGGGAGAGCAGAGCAGTTCTTC. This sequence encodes CSTIGRAEQFF.

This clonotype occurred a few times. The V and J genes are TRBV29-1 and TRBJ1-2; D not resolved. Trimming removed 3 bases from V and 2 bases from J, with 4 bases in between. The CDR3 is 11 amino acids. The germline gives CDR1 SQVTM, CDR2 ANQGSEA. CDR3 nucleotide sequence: TGCAGCGTTGACGTGAACTATGGCTACACCTTC. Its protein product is CSVDVNYGYTF. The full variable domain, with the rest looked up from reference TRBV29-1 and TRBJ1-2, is SAVISQKPSRDICQRGTSLTIQCQVDSQVTMMFWYRQQPGQSLTLIATANQGSEATYESGFVIDKFPISRPNLTFSTLTVSNMSPEDSSIYLCSVDVNYGYTFGSGTRLTVV.

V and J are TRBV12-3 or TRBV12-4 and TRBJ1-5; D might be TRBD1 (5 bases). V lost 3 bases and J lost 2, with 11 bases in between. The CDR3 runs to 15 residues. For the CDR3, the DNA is TGTGCCAGCAGTTTTACGCAGGGTGGCAATCAGCCCCAGCATTTT. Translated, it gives CASSFTQGGNQPQHF.

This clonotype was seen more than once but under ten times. CDR3: CASSDRGPGANTEAFF. The CDR3 DNA reads as TGTGCCAGCAGCGACCGCGGGCCGGGGGCAAACACTGAAGCTTTCTTT. This chain joins TRBV6-2 or TRBV6-3 and TRBJ1-1, with D possibly matching TRBD1 (6 bases). The CDR3 totals 16 residues. V was cut by 6 bases and J by 2 bases, with 19 bases left in between. CDR1 is MNHEY and CDR2 is SVGEGT in the germline V gene.

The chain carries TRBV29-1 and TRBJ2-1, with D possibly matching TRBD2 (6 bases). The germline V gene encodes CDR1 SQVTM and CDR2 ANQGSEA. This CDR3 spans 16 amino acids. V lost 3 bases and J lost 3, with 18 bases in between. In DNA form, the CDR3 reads TGCAGCGTTGACGCGGTACTAGCAGATCACTACAATGAGCAGTTCTTC. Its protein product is CSVDAVLADHYNEQFF.

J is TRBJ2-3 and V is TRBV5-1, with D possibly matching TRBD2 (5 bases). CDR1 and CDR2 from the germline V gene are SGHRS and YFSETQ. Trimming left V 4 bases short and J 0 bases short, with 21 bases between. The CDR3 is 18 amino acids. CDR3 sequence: CASSPTLPWRVSTDTQYF. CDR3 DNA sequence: TGCGCCAGCAGCCCTACATTGCCCTGGCGGGTTAGCACAGATACGCAGTATTTT.

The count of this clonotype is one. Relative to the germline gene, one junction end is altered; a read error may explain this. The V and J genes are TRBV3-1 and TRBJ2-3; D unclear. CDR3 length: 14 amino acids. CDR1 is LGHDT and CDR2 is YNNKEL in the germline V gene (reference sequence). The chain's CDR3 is CARSQEVGGDTQYF. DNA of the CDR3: TGTGCCAGAAGCCAAGAGGTAGGCGGAGATACGCAGTATTTT.

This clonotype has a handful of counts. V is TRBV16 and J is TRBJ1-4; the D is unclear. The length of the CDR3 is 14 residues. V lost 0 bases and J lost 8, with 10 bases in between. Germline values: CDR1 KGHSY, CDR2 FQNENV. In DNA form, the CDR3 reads TGTGCCAGCAGCCAATCGATTACAGTAGAAAAACTGTTTTTT. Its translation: CASSQSITVEKLFF. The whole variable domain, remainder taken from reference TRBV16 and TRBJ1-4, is GEEVAQTPKHLVRGEGQKAKLYCAPIKGHSYVFWYQQVLKNEFKFLISFQNENVFDETGMPKERFSAKCLPNSPCSLEIQATKLEDSAVYFCASSQSITVEKLFFGSGTQLSVL.

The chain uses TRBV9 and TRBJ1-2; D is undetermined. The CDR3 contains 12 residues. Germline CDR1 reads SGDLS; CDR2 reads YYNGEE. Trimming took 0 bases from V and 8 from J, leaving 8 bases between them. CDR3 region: CASSVGEKGYTF. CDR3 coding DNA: TGTGCCAGCAGCGTAGGAGAGAAGGGCTACACCTTC.

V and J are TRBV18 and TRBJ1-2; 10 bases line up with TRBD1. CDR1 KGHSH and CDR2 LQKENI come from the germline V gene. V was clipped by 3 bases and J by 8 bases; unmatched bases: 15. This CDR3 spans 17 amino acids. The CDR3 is CASSPRGAGTGVRGYTF. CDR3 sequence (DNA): TGTGCCAGCTCACCGCGCGGAGCCGGGACAGGGGTTCGAGGCTACACCTTC.

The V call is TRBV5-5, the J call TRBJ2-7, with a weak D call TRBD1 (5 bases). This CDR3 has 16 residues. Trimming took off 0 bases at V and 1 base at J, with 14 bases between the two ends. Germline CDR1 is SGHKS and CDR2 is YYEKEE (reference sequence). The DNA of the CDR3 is TGTGCCAGCAGCTTGGCCAAGACAGCCTTATCCTACGAGCAGTACTTC. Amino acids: CASSLAKTALSYEQYF.

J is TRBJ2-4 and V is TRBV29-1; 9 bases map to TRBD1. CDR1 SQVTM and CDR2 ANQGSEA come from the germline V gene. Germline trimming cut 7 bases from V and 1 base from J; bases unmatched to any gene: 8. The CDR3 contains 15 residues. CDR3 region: CSDSGTGPAKNIQYF. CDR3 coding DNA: TGCAGCGACTCCGGGACAGGGCCGGCCAAAAACATTCAGTACTTC.

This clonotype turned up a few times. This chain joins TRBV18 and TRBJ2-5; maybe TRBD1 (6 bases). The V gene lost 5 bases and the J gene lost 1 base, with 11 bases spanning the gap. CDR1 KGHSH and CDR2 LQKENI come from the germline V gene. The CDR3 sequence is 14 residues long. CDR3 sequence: CASSSGAPQETQYF. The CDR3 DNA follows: TGTGCCAGCTCATCAGGGGCACCCCAAGAGACCCAGTACTTC.

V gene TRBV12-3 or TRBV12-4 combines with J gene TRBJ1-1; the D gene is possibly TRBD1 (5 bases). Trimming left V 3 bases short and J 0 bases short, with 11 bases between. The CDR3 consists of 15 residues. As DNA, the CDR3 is TGTGCCAGCAGTTTTGGAGGGGACCTGAACACTGAAGCTTTCTTT. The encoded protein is CASSFGGDLNTEAFF.